The present entry profiles one T cell receptor (beta chain) with its context. Under the authors' procedure: Reference gene primers were amplified, and this amplification served to estimate nucleated cell counts. Generated by immunoSEQ multiplex PCR, the TCRdb table keeps only in-frame clones and is missing some. From that table come the V and J calls and clone size; the DNA was used to work out D and trimming. The sample yields 250,000 to 300,000 clones, roughly 90% seen once. These data are taken from a study of blood T cell repertoires in COVID-19. In the study overall: The United States, Italy and Spain provided the acute and convalescent COVID-19 samples. The analysed material was cDNA or gDNA that came from T cells, B-cell-depleted T cells, or PBMCs.

Seattle-derived patients entered the study during active infection and were followed longitudinally. The CDR3 covers 14 residues. CDR1 and CDR2 from the germline V gene are MNHEY and SVGAGI. J was trimmed by 4 bases and V by 6 bases; bases with no gene match: 4. The J gene is TRBJ2-7, the V gene TRBV6-5; 12 nucleotides align to TRBD1. The sample taken for sequencing was peripheral blood. The sequence was collected from a young woman with COVID-19, enrolled during active disease. DNA for the CDR3: TGTGCCAGCAGGAGGGGACAGGGGGCTTACGAGCAGTACTTC. Protein: CASRRGQGAYEQYF.